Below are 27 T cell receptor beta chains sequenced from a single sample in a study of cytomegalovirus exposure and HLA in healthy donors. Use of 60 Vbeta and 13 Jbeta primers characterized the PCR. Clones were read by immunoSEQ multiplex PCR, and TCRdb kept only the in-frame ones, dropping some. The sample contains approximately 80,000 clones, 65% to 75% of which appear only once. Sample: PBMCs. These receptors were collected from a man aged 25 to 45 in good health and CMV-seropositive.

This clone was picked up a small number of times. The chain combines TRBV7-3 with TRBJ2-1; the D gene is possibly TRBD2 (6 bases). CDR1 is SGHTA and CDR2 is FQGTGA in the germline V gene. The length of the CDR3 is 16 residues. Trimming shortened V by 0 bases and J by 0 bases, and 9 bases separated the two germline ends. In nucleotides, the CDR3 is TGTGCCAGCAGCTTAACGGGGGGTGTCTCCTACAATGAGCAGTTCTTC. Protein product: CASSLTGGVSYNEQFF. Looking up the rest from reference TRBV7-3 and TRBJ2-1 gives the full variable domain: GAGVSQTPSNKVTEKGKYVELRCDPISGHTALYWYRQSLGQGPEFLIYFQGTGAADDSGLPNDRFFAVRPEGSVSTLKIQRTERGDSAVYLCASSLTGGVSYNEQFFGPGTRLTVL.

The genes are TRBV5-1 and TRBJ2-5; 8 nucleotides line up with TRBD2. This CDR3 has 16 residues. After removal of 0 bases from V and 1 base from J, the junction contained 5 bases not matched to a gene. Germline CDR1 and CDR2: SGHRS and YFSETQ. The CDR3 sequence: CASSLGAGGRQETQYF. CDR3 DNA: TGCGCCAGCAGCTTGGGTGCGGGAGGTCGCCAAGAGACCCAGTACTTC.

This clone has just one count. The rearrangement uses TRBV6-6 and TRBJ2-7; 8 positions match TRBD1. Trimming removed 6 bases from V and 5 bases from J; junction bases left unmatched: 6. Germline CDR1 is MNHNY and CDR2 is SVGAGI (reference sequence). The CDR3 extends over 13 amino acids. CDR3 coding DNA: TGTGCCAGCAGCCGGGCAGGGGGCGACGAGCAGTACTTC. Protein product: CASSRAGGDEQYF.

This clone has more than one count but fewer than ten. This chain's CDR3 is CSVEDAGVLPYNEQFF. Written as DNA, the CDR3 is TGCAGCGTTGAAGATGCCGGGGTTCTCCCCTACAATGAGCAGTTCTTC. The rearrangement uses TRBV29-1 and TRBJ2-1; tentatively, D is TRBD2 (5 bases). V shed 0 bases and J shed 2 bases, with 14 bases lying between them. CDR1 SQVTM and CDR2 ANQGSEA come from the germline V gene. CDR3 length: 16 residues.

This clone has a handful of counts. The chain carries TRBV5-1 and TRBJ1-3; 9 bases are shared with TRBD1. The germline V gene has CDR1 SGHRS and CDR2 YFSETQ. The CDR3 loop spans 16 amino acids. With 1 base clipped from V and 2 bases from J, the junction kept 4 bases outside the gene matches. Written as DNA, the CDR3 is TGCGCCAGCAGCTTGTTACAGGGGGCGGCTGGAAACACCATATATTTT. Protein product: CASSLLQGAAGNTIYF.

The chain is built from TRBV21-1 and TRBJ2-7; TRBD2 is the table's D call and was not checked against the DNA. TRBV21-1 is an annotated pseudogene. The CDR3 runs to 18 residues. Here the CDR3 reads CASSKVPSATSGSYEQYF. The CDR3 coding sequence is TGTGCCAGCAGCAAAGTTCCCTCGGCGACTAGCGGCTCCTACGAGCAGTACTTC.

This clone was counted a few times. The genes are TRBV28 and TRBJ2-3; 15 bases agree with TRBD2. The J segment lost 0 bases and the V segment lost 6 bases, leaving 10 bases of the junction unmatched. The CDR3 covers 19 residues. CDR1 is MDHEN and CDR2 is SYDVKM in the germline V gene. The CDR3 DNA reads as TGTGCCAGCAGACCCCCCGGGACTAGCGGGAGGATTAGCACAGATACGCAGTATTTT. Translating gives CASRPPGTSGRISTDTQYF.

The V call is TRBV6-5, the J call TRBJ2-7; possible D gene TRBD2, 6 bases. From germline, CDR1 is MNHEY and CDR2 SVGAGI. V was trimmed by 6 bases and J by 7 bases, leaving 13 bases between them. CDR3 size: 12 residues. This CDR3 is CASRRGVGEQYF. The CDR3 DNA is TGTGCCAGCAGGCGCGGGGTGGGGGAGCAGTACTTC.

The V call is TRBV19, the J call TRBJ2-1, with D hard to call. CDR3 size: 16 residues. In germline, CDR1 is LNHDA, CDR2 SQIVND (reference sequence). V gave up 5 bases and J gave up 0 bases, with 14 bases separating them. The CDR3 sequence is CASSPLTTSSYNEQFF. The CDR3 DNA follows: TGTGCCAGTAGTCCTCTCACTACGAGCTCCTACAATGAGCAGTTCTTC.

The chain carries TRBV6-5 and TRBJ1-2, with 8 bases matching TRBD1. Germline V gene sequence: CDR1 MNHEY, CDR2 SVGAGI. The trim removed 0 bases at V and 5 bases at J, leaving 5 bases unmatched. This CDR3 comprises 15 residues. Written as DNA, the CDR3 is TGTGCCAGCAGTTACTCGTCGACAGGGGAGTATGGCTACACCTTC. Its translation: CASSYSSTGEYGYTF.

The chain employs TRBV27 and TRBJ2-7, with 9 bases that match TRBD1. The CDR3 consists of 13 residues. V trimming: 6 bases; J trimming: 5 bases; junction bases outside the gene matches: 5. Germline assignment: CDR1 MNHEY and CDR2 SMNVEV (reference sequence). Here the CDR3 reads CASRGQGLNEQYF. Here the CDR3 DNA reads TGTGCCAGCAGGGGACAGGGTCTGAACGAGCAGTACTTC.

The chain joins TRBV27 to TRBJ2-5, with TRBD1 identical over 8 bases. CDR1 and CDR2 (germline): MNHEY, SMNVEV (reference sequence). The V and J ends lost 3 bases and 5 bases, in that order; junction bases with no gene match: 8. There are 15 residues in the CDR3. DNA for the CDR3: TGTGCCAGCAGTTTCCAGACAGGGGTAGGGGAGACCCAGTACTTC. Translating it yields CASSFQTGVGETQYF.

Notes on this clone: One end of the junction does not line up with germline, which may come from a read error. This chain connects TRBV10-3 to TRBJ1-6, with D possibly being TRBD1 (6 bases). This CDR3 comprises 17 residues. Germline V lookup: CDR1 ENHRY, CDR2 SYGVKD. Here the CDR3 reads CAISESGRGADNSPLNF. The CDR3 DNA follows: TGTGCCATCAGTGAGTCGGGCAGGGGCGCAGATAATTCACCCCTCAACTTT.

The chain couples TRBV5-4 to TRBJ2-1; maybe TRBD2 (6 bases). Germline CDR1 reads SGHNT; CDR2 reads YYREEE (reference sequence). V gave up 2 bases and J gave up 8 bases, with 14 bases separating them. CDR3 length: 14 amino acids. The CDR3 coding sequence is TGTGCCAGCAGCTTCTGGGGATCGGGAGATGAGCAGTTCTTC. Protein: CASSFWGSGDEQFF.

CDR3 in DNA: TGTGCCAGCAGCTCCAGGGGCCCTAACACCGGGGAGCTGTTTTTT. Translating it yields CASSSRGPNTGELFF. The chain joins TRBV5-6 to TRBJ2-2; TRBD1 is a possible D gene (6 bases). Trimming stripped 3 bases from V and 2 bases from J, with 11 bases between. The CDR3 loop spans 15 amino acids. Germline CDR1 and CDR2: SGHDT and YYEEEE.

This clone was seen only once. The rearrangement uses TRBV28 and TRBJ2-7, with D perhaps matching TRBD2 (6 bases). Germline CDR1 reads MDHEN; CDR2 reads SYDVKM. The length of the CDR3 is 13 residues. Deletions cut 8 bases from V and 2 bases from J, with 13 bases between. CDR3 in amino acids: CASSPSGAYEQYF. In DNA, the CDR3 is TGTGCCAGCTCCCCCTCGGGAGCCTACGAGCAGTACTTC.

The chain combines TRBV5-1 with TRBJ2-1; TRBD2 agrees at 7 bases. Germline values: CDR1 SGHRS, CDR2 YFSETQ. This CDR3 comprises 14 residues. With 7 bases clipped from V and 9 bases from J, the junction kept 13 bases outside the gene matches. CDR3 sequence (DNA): TGCGCCAGCTCGTGGGGCGGGGGAGAGGGTGAGCAGTTCTTC. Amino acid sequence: CASSWGGGEGEQFF.

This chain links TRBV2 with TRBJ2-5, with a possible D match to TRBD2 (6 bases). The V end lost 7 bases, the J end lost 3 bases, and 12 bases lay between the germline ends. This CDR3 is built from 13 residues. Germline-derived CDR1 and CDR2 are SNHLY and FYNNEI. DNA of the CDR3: TGTGCCAGCAAGAGGCGGGAAGAAGAGACCCAGTACTTC. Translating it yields CASKRREEETQYF.

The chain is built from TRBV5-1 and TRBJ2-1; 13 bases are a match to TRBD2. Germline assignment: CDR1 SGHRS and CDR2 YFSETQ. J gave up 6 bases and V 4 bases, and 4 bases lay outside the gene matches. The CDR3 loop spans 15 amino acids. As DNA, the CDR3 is TGCGCCAGCAGCAAACTAGCGGGAGGGTCCAATGAGCAGTTCTTC. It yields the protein CASSKLAGGSNEQFF.

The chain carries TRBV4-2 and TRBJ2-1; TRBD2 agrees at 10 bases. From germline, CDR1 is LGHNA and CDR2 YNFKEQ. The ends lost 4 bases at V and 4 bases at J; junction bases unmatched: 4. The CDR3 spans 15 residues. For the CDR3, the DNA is TGTGCCAGCAGCCCGAGCGGGGGGGGTTACAATGAGCAGTTCTTC. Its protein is CASSPSGGGYNEQFF.

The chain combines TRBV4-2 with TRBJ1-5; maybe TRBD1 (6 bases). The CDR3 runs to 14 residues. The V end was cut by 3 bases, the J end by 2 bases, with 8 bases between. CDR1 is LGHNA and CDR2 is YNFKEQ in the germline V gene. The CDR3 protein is CASSHRGGNQPQHF. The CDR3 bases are TGTGCCAGCAGCCACAGGGGTGGCAATCAGCCCCAGCATTTT.

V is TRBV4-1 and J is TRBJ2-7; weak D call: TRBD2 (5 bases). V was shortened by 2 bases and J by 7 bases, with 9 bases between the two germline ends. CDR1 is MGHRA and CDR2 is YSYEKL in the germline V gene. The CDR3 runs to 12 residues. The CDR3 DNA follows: TGCGCCAGCAGCCAACTCGGAGGAGAGCAGTACTTC. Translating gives CASSQLGGEQYF.

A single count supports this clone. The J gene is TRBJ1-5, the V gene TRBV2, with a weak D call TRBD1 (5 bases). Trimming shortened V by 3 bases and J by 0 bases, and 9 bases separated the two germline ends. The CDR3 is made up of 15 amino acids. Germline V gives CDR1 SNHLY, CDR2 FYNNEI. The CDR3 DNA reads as TGTGCCAGCAGTGATCGGGGGAGTAGCAATCAGCCCCAGCATTTT. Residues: CASSDRGSSNQPQHF.

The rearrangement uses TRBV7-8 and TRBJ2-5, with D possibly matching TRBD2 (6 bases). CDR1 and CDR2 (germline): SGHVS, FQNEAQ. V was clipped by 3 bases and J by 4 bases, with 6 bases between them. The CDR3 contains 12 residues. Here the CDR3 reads CASSFGGETQYF. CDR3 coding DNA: TGTGCCAGCAGCTTCGGGGGAGAGACCCAGTACTTC.

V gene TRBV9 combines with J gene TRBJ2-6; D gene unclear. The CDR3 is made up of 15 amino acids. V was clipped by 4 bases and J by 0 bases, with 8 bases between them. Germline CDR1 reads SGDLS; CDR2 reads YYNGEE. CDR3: CASSPVASGANVLTF. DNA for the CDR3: TGTGCCAGCAGCCCTGTAGCCTCTGGGGCCAACGTCCTGACTTTC.

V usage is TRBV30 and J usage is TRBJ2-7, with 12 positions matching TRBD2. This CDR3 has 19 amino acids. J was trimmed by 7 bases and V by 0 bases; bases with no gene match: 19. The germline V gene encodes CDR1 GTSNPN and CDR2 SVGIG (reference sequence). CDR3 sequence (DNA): TGTGCCTGGAGTGTACTTCTGGGGTCTAGCGGGAGGGGGACGAGGGAGCAGTACTTC. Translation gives CAWSVLLGSSGRGTREQYF.

DNA for the CDR3: TGTGCCAGCAGCGCGGTCCCGGGACAGGGTACCGTAGCCTACGAGCAGTACTTC. Translating it yields CASSAVPGQGTVAYEQYF. The chain joins TRBV5-6 to TRBJ2-7; the match to TRBD1 covers 9 bases. Germline trimming cut 4 bases from V and 2 bases from J; bases unmatched to any gene: 16. From germline, CDR1 is SGHDT and CDR2 YYEEEE. The CDR3 consists of 18 residues. The whole variable domain, filled in from reference TRBV5-6 and TRBJ2-7, reads DAGVTQSPTHLIKTRGQQVTLRCSPKSGHDTVSWYQQALGQGPQFIFQYYEEEERQRGNFPDRFSGHQFPNYSSELNVNALLLGDSALYLCASSAVPGQGTVAYEQYFGPGTRLTVT.